This T cell receptor (beta chain) originates from a study of shared clonotypes between healthy human individuals. Clones were read by immunoSEQ multiplex PCR, and TCRdb kept only the in-frame ones, dropping some. The top ten hold approximately 0.13% of the sample, which has about 2 million clones, 90% to 95% seen once. Remarks on this clone: What it binds is unknown.

General study results and limits: When naive CD4 clonotypes were compared across a few donors, 4% to 5.5% were shared.

The germline V and J ends were trimmed by 1 base and 4 bases, with 17 bases remaining between them. This CDR3 is 16 amino acids long. Germline V CDR1 and CDR2: SGDLS, YYNGEE. Sequences were obtained from naive CD4+ T cells sorted from blood. Described subset: CD45RA+ positively selected. The chain recombines TRBV9 with TRBJ1-2; D unresolved. The receptor's source is a man aged 18 to 35 in good health. The CDR3 spells CASSVRSRPEGYGYTF. CDR3 sequence (DNA): TGTGCCAGCAGCGTAAGGTCCAGGCCGGAGGGCTATGGCTACACCTTC.